Following are 10 T cell receptor beta chains from one sample sequenced in a study of blood T cell repertoires in COVID-19. TCRdb keeps only in-frame clones here, not all; method: immunoSEQ multiplex PCR. The sample shows about 250,000 clones, around 90% of them seen only once. Sequencing input: peripheral blood. The receptors come from a man aged 18 to 29 with active or convalescent COVID-19.

The gene calls are TRBV5-6 and TRBJ1-2; the D gene is possibly TRBD1 (5 bases). The CDR3 is made up of 14 amino acids. The ends were cut back, 1 base at V and 5 bases at J, with 12 bases in the middle. Germline CDR1 and CDR2: SGHDT and YYEEEE. CDR3 residues: CASSLRGLPYGYTF. CDR3 DNA sequence: TGTGCCAGCAGCTTGAGGGGCCTCCCTTATGGCTACACCTTC.

CDR3 sequence reads: CASSLDGQGVTEAFF. The CDR3, as DNA: TGTGCCAGCAGCTTAGACGGACAGGGGGTCACTGAAGCTTTCTTT. This rearrangement joins TRBV7-3 to TRBJ1-1; the match to TRBD1 covers 10 bases. The germline gives CDR1 SGHTA, CDR2 FQGTGA. The CDR3 covers 15 residues. Unmatched junction bases numbered 4, after V lost 2 bases and J lost 4 bases.

The rearrangement uses TRBV21-1 and TRBJ2-7; the table's D call, TRBD1, was not checked against the DNA. TRBV21-1 is noted as a pseudogene. CDR3 length: 16 residues. CDR3 loop: CASPKRRTGLSYEQYF. DNA of the CDR3: TGTGCCAGCCCGAAACGGAGGACAGGGCTCTCCTACGAGCAGTACTTC.

This chain uses TRBV27 with TRBJ2-7; D is ambiguous. This CDR3 has 13 amino acids. Trimming removed 5 bases at V and 4 bases at J, with 12 bases between. The germline gives CDR1 MNHEY, CDR2 SMNVEV (reference sequence). The CDR3 nucleotides read TGTGCCAGCAGTCGCCGGCAGGATTACGAGCAGTACTTC. As protein: CASSRRQDYEQYF.

This clone was seen only a few times. This sequence joins TRBV4-1 and TRBJ2-1; 9 nucleotides line up with TRBD2. Germline V gene lookup returns CDR1 MGHRA and CDR2 YSYEKL. The V segment lost 6 bases and the J segment 6 bases; nucleotides outside the gene matches: 18. The CDR3 covers 18 residues. The CDR3 DNA sequence: TGCGCCAGCAGATCAAGGGATGTCGCGGGGGGGCGGAGCAATGAGCAGTTCTTC. This translates into CASRSRDVAGGRSNEQFF.

The chain links TRBV27 to TRBJ1-2, with D possibly TRBD1 on 6 matching bases. This CDR3 is built from 14 residues. V was pared by 3 bases and J by 4 bases, with 12 bases between. Per the germline V gene, CDR1 is MNHEY and CDR2 is SMNVEV (reference sequence). The CDR3 protein is CASSFSTGPYGYTF. As DNA, the CDR3 is TGTGCCAGCAGTTTCTCGACAGGACCCTATGGCTACACCTTC.

The V and J genes are TRBV3-1 (or the pseudogene TRBV3-2) and TRBJ2-3, with D possibly TRBD1 on 5 matching bases. Trimming shortened V by 4 bases and J by 6 bases, and 14 bases separated the two germline ends. Germline loops: CDR1 LGHDT, CDR2 YNNKEL (reference sequence). The CDR3 runs 14 residues. The CDR3 loop is CASSLDSVGDTQYF. Here the CDR3 DNA reads TGTGCCAGCAGCCTTGACAGCGTGGGTGATACGCAGTATTTT.

The chain is built from TRBV24-1 and TRBJ2-7; the D gene is possibly TRBD1 (6 bases). Trimming stripped 3 bases from V and 4 bases from J, with 12 bases between. This CDR3 is 14 amino acids long. Germline V gives CDR1 KGHDR, CDR2 SFDVKD. CDR3 residues: CATSDQGPGYEQYF. CDR3 bases: TGTGCCACCAGTGATCAGGGGCCCGGGTACGAGCAGTACTTC.

The V and J genes are TRBV20-1 and TRBJ1-2; tentative D call: TRBD1 (5 bases). Trimming took 3 bases from V and 6 from J, leaving 11 bases between them. The germline V gene has CDR1 DFQATT and CDR2 SNEGSKA (reference sequence). This CDR3 contains 12 residues. The CDR3 bases are TGCAGTGCTAGTTGGCAGGGAAATGGCTACACCTTC. Protein product: CSASWQGNGYTF.

V usage is TRBV11-2 and J usage is TRBJ1-2; possibly TRBD1 for D (5 bases). Germline CDR1 SGHAT, CDR2 FQNNGV. Trimming took 5 bases from V and 7 from J, leaving 8 bases between them. CDR3 size: 11 residues. CDR3 nucleotides: TGTGCCAGCAGCGGGGGGGGTGGCTACACCTTC. It translates to CASSGGGGYTF.